The 8 T cell receptor beta chains reported below all come from one sample, sequenced in a study of cytomegalovirus exposure and HLA in healthy donors. The study ran its PCR with 60 Vbeta and 13 Jbeta primers. The repertoire was sequenced with immunoSEQ multiplex PCR; TCRdb's copy has only in-frame clones and lacks some. The table records hundreds of thousands of clones, around four fifths of them present only once. Sequenced: PBMCs. These receptors were collected from a boy between 2 and 15 years old in good health and CMV-seronegative.

The rearrangement links TRBV2 to TRBJ2-5; D unresolved. The germline V gene encodes CDR1 SNHLY and CDR2 FYNNEI. The CDR3 sequence is 13 residues long. V dropped 1 base and J dropped 1 base, with 4 bases sitting between them. In DNA, the CDR3 is TGTGCCAGCAGTGAAGACTCCCAAGAGACCCAGTACTTC. Amino acids: CASSEDSQETQYF.

This clone was seen only once. The DNA of the CDR3 is TGTGCCAGCAGTCGAAGGGGGAGCTATGGCTACACCTTC. Protein product: CASSRRGSYGYTF. The gene calls are TRBV7-9 and TRBJ1-2; D possibly corresponds to TRBD1 (6 bases). Germline V CDR1 and CDR2: SEHNR, FQNEAQ (reference sequence). The CDR3 totals 13 residues. V lost 6 bases and J 4 bases, leaving 12 bases between the germline ends.

This clone has only one observation. V gene TRBV28 combines with J gene TRBJ1-2; TRBD1 aligns across 12 bases. Trimming cost V 5 bases and J 5 bases; bases outside gene matches: 12. Germline lookup yields CDR1 MDHEN and CDR2 SYDVKM. The CDR3 is 17 amino acids. DNA for the CDR3: TGTGCCAGCAGTCCCCGGGACAGGGGGCGCGGGGGGTATGGCTACACCTTC. Protein: CASSPRDRGRGGYGYTF.

This clone was counted a few times. The chain is built from TRBV19 and TRBJ1-5; 7 positions match TRBD1. The CDR3 contains 15 residues. V shed 9 bases, J shed 0 bases, and the junction held 8 bases outside the gene matches. Germline V lookup: CDR1 LNHDA, CDR2 SQIVND (reference sequence). The CDR3 DNA reads TGTGCCAGCGATCCGGGACAGATTAGCAATCAGCCCCAGCATTTT. Translating it yields CASDPGQISNQPQHF.

This chain links TRBV2 with TRBJ1-2, with D possibly matching TRBD1 (5 bases). Germline V CDR1 and CDR2: SNHLY, FYNNEI. The CDR3 has 16 residues. The V gene lost 1 base and the J gene lost 4 bases, with 16 bases spanning the gap. The CDR3 nucleotides are TGTGCCAGCAGTGAAGAGGGGCCCCAGGTGGGCTATGGCTACACCTTC. Translation: CASSEEGPQVGYGYTF.

The chain recombines TRBV5-6 with TRBJ2-5; 12 positions match TRBD2. The CDR3 is 16 amino acids. Germline lookup yields CDR1 SGHDT and CDR2 YYEEEE. Unmatched junction bases numbered 4, after V lost 2 bases and J lost 2 bases. The CDR3 bases are TGTGCCAGCAGCTTTGGACTAGCGGGGCAACAAGAGACCCAGTACTTC. It encodes CASSFGLAGQQETQYF.

V usage is TRBV11-3 and J usage is TRBJ2-1; 7 nucleotides line up with TRBD2. The CDR3 has 14 amino acids. The germline CDR1 and CDR2 sequences are SGHNT and YENEEA. V shed 3 bases, J shed 3 bases, and the junction held 2 bases outside the gene matches. The CDR3 spells CASSLGLNYNEQFF. The CDR3 DNA is TGTGCCAGCAGCTTGGGACTAAACTACAATGAGCAGTTCTTC.

V is TRBV7-8 and J is TRBJ2-1; 9 bases are a match to TRBD2. Germline loops: CDR1 SGHVS, CDR2 FQNEAQ. The V and J ends lost 5 bases and 5 bases, in that order; junction bases with no gene match: 10. The CDR3 has 16 residues. The CDR3 DNA follows: TGTGCCAGCAGCCCGGTAGGGCTAGCGGGACACAATGAGCAGTTCTTC. This gives the protein CASSPVGLAGHNEQFF. The whole variable domain, remainder taken from reference TRBV7-8 and TRBJ2-1, is GAGVSQSPRYKVAKRGQDVALRCDPISGHVSLFWYQQALGQGPEFLTYFQNEAQLDKSGLPSDRFFAERPEGSVSTLKIQRTQQEDSAVYLCASSPVGLAGHNEQFFGPGTRLTVL.